The next 12 T cell receptor beta chains were all read from a single sample in a study of memory CD4+ T cells and cytomegalovirus serostatus (dated by TCRdb to about 2019). Library preparation used the immunoSEQ multiplex PCR assay. The source is immuneACCESS, and TCRdb retained only in-frame sequences with V and J called. Part of the clones is not carried over; for the studies checked, unresolved V genes explain less than half of this, and the remainder is unexplained. The sample table contains 50,000 or so clones; only one count was recorded for roughly four fifths of them. Approximately 0.55% of the sample lies in the top ten. Single viable CD3+CD4+CD8-CD45RO+ cells were sorted as memory CD4+ T cells on a FACSAria II. Sample: memory CD4+ T cells from blood. All receptors come from an adult in good health and CMV-seronegative.

This chain uses TRBV4-2 with TRBJ1-4, with 7 bases fitting TRBD1. The CDR3 is 14 amino acids. Germline assignment: CDR1 LGHNA and CDR2 YNFKEQ. V shed 4 bases, J shed 7 bases, and the junction held 6 bases outside the gene matches. The CDR3 protein is CASSLGQASEKLFF. The CDR3 DNA follows: TGTGCCAGCAGCCTCGGACAGGCTAGTGAAAAACTGTTTTTT.

V and J are TRBV27 and TRBJ2-1, with 10 bases identical to TRBD1. V was pared by 4 bases and J by 10 bases, with 7 bases of the junction left unmatched. Per the germline V gene, CDR1 is MNHEY and CDR2 is SMNVEV (reference sequence). The CDR3 has 14 amino acids. The CDR3 DNA follows: TGTGCCAGCAGTTACTCCGGGACAGGGGACGAGCAGTTCTTC. This codes for CASSYSGTGDEQFF.

This clone was counted between two and nine times. The J gene is TRBJ1-6, the V gene TRBV2; D not certain. The CDR3 sequence is 12 residues long. Germline lookup yields CDR1 SNHLY and CDR2 FYNNEI. Trimming took off 4 bases at V and 7 bases at J, with 5 bases between the two ends. DNA of the CDR3: TGTGCCAGCAGTGTGGAAAATTCACCCCTCCACTTT. Its protein product is CASSVENSPLHF.

The chain uses TRBV30 and TRBJ2-3; no reliable D call. V was pared by 2 bases and J by 3 bases, with 15 bases between. The CDR3 sequence is 15 residues long. CDR1 is GTSNPN and CDR2 is SVGIG in the germline V gene (reference sequence). In DNA form, the CDR3 reads TGTGCCTGGAGTATAGGGCCAGATCCTACAGATACGCAGTATTTT. Protein sequence: CAWSIGPDPTDTQYF.

The chain has TRBV9 and TRBJ1-3; weak D call: TRBD1 (5 bases). CDR1 is SGDLS, CDR2 YYNGEE, per germline. The CDR3 contains 16 residues. Trimming shortened V by 4 bases and J by 0 bases, and 14 bases separated the two germline ends. The CDR3 spells CASSPRGVSSGNTIYF. The CDR3 coding sequence is TGTGCCAGCAGCCCGAGAGGGGTCAGCTCTGGAAACACCATATATTTT.

The genes are TRBV7-9 and TRBJ1-6; perhaps TRBD1 as D (6 bases). The V and J ends lost 5 bases and 10 bases respectively, with 12 bases between them. The CDR3 has 13 residues. The germline V gene encodes CDR1 SEHNR and CDR2 FQNEAQ (reference sequence). The CDR3: CASSVQGYSPLHF. In DNA, the CDR3 is TGTGCCAGCAGCGTCCAGGGGTACTCACCCCTCCACTTT.

The chain uses TRBV7-3 and TRBJ2-3; tentatively, D is TRBD2 (5 bases). Per germline, CDR1 SGHTA and CDR2 FQGTGA. The length of the CDR3 is 13 residues. Trimming shortened V by 2 bases and J by 5 bases, and 8 bases separated the two germline ends. CDR3: CASSLAGEDTQYF. In DNA form, the CDR3 reads TGTGCCAGCAGCTTAGCCGGGGAAGATACGCAGTATTTT.

This chain links TRBV18 with TRBJ1-6; possible D gene TRBD1, 6 bases. V was trimmed by 4 bases and J by 8 bases, leaving 15 bases between them. Looked up from germline, CDR1 is KGHSH and CDR2 is LQKENI. The CDR3 contains 15 residues. The chain's CDR3 is CASSRSAGVDSPLHF. The CDR3 DNA follows: TGTGCCAGCTCACGGTCGGCAGGGGTCGATTCACCCCTCCACTTT.

The gene calls are TRBV7-8 and TRBJ1-3; D is unclear. Trimming pared 5 bases from V and 3 bases from J, leaving 8 bases between. The CDR3 runs 13 residues. Germline values: CDR1 SGHVS, CDR2 FQNEAQ. The CDR3 coding sequence is TGTGCCAGCAGCCCGGGCGGTGGAAACACCATATATTTT. Its translation is CASSPGGGNTIYF.

The V call is TRBV10-3, the J call TRBJ2-3; 7 positions match TRBD1. CDR1 and CDR2 from the germline V gene are ENHRY and SYGVKD. CDR3 length: 13 residues. The V and J ends lost 6 bases and 3 bases, in that order; junction bases with no gene match: 3. CDR3 loop: CAISETGTDTQYF. The DNA for the CDR3 is TGTGCCATCAGCGAGACAGGGACAGATACGCAGTATTTT.

V is TRBV13 and J is TRBJ2-1, with no clear D. CDR1 PRHDT and CDR2 FYEKMQ come from the germline V gene (reference sequence). The CDR3 totals 17 residues. V was pared by 5 bases and J by 0 bases, with 17 bases between. The CDR3 region has the DNA TGTGCCAGCAGCCCCTGGGCAGGCTCAAGCTCCTACAATGAGCAGTTCTTC. It specifies CASSPWAGSSSYNEQFF.

This chain links TRBV7-9 with TRBJ1-2; 9 bases agree with TRBD1. Germline values: CDR1 SEHNR, CDR2 FQNEAQ (reference sequence). This CDR3 region has 14 residues. Unmatched junction bases numbered 8, after V lost 6 bases and J lost 6 bases. CDR3 nucleotide sequence: TGTGCCAGCAGTCATCGGACAGGGGCGCATGGCTACACCTTC. This sequence encodes CASSHRTGAHGYTF. The entire variable domain, with the rest obtained from reference TRBV7-9 and TRBJ1-2, is as follows: DTGVSQNPRHKITKRGQNVTFRCDPISEHNRLYWYRQTLGQGPEFLTYFQNEAQLEKSRLLSDRFSAERPKGSFSTLEIQRTEQGDSAMYLCASSHRTGAHGYTFGSGTRLTVV.